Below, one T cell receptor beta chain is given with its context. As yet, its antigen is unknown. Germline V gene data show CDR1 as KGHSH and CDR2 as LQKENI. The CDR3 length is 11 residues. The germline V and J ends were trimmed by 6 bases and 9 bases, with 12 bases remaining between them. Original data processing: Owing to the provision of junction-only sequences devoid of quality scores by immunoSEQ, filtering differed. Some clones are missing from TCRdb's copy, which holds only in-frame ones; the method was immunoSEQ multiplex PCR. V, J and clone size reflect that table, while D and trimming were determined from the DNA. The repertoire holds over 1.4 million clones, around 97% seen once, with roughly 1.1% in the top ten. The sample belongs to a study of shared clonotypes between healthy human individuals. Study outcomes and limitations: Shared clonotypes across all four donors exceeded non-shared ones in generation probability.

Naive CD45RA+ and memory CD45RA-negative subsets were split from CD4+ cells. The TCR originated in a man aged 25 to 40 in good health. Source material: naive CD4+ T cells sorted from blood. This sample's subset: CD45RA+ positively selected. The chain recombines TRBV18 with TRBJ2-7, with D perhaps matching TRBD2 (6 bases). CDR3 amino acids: CASSPSRGQYF. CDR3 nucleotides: TGTGCCAGCTCTCCCTCGCGGGGGCAGTACTTC.